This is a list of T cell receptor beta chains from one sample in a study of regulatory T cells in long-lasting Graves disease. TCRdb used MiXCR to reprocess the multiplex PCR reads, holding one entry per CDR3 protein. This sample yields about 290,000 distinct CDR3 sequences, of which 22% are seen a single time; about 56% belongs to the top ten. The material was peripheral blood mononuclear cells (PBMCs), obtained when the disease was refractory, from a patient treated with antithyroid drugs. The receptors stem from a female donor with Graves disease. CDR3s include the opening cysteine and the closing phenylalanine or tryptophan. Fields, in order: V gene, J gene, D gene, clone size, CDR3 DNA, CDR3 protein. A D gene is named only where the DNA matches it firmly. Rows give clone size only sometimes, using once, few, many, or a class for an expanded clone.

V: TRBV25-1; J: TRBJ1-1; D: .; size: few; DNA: TGTGCCAGCAGTGAATATAAAACGAGTCTGGACACTGAAGCTTTCTTT; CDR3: CASSEYKTSLDTEAFF
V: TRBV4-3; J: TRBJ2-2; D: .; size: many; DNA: TGCGCCAGCAGCCAACGGGCGGGACCTAACACCGGGGAGCTGTTTTTT; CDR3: CASSQRAGPNTGELFF
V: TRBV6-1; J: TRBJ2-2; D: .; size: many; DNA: TGTGCCAGCTGGCCGCAGACGAACACCGGGGAGCTGTTTTTT; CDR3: CASWPQTNTGELFF
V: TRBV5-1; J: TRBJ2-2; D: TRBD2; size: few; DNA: TGCGCCAGCAGCCCTGGTGCGGGAGGGCCCACCGGGGAGCTGTTTTTT; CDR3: CASSPGAGGPTGELFF
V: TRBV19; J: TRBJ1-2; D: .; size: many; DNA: TGTGCCAGCCTTCCAGGGAGTTCCTTTGTCTATGGCTACACCTTC; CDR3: CASLPGSSFVYGYTF
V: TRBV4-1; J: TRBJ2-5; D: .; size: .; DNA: TGCGCCAGCAGCCAAGGTTTTGGGGAGACCCAGTACTTC; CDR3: CASSQGFGETQYF
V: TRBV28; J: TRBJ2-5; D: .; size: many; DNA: TGTGCCAGCAGTTTCCCCTCCCCAGGCGAAGAGACCCAGTACTTC; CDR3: CASSFPSPGEETQYF
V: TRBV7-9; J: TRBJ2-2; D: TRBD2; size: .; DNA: TGTGCCAGCAGCTTATTAGAGCGGGAGAATGGGCTGTTTTTT; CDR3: CASSLLERENGLFF
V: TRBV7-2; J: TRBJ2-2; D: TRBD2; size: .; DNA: TGTGCCAGCAGCTTAGGGCTAGCGGGAGTAACTGCCGGGGAGCTGTTTTTT; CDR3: CASSLGLAGVTAGELFF
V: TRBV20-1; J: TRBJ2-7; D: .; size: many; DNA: TGCAGTGCTCCCCCTCTAATAGGCGTTCACGAGCAGTACTTC; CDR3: CSAPPLIGVHEQYF
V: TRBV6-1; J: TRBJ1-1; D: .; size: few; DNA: TGTGCCAGCAGGCGTCCTGGACGAATGAACACTGAAGCTTTCTTT; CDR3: CASRRPGRMNTEAFF
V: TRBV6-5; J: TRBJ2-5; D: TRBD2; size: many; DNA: TGTGCCAGCAGTTGGCTAGCGGGACAAGAGACCCAGTACTTC; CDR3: CASSWLAGQETQYF
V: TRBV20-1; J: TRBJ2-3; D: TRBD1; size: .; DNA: TGCAGTGCCCCCGGACAGGCAAGCACAGATACGCAGTATTTT; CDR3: CSAPGQASTDTQYF
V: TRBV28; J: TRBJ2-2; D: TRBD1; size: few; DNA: TGTGCCAGCAGACGACAGGGGGCTTACTTCGGCGGGGAGCTGTTTTTT; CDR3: CASRRQGAYFGGELFF
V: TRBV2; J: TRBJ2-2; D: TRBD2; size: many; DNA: TGTGCCAGCAGTGAACTAGCGGGAGGCACTGGGGAGCTGTTTTTT; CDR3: CASSELAGGTGELFF
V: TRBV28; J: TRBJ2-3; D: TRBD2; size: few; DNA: TGTGCCAGCAGTTTGAGCGGGGCTCGCACAGATACGCAGTATTTT; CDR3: CASSLSGARTDTQYF
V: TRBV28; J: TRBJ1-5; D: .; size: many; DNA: TGTGCCAGCAGTTTACTGGGAGATAGCAATCAGCCCCAGCATTTT; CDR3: CASSLLGDSNQPQHF
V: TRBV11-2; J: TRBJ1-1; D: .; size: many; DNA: TGTGCCAGCAGCTTAGTCCTGCGGAAAAACACTGAAGCTTTCTTT; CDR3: CASSLVLRKNTEAFF
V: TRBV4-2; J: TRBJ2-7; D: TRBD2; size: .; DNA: TGTGCCAGCAGCCAAGATGGTTTGTGGGCGGGAGGGCCGTACGAGCAGTACTTC; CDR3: CASSQDGLWAGGPYEQYF
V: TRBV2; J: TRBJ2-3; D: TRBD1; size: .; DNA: TGTGCCAGCAGTTCCGACAGGGGCACAGATACGCAGTATTTT; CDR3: CASSSDRGTDTQYF
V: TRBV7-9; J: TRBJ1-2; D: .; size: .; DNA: TGTACCAGCAGCCGCCAGACTACACCTAACTATGGCTACACCTTC; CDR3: CTSSRQTTPNYGYTF
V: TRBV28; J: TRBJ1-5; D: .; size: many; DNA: TGTGCCAGCAGGGACGGGACTGTTAGCAATCAGCCCCAGCATTTT; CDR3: CASRDGTVSNQPQHF
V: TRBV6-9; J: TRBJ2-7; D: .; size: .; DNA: TGTGCCAGCAGTTACGGGGATGGAGGCGACGACGAGCAGTACTTC; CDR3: CASSYGDGGDDEQYF
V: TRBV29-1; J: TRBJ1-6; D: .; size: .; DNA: TGCAGCGTTTTACAGGCACTACCCCTCCACTTT; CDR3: CSVLQALPLHF
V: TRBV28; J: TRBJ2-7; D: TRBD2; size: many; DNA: TGTGCCAGCAGGGCCATCCTAGCGGGACGCGACGAGCAGTACTTC; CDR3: CASRAILAGRDEQYF
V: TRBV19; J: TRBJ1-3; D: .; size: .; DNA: TGTGCCAGTAGTATGGGGCTAAGCTCTGGAAACACCATATATTTT; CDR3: CASSMGLSSGNTIYF
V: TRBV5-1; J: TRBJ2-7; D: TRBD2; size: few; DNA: TGCGCCAGCAGCTTGGGTGCGGGAGGTCTTTCTGCTACCGAGCAGTACTTC; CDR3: CASSLGAGGLSATEQYF
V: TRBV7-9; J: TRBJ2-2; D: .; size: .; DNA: TGTGCCAGCAGCTTTTCGACAGGTTCTAACACCGGGGAGCTGTTTTTT; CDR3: CASSFSTGSNTGELFF
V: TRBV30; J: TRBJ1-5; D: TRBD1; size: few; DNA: TGTGCCTGGAGACAGGGGGCGGGCAATCAGCCCCAGCATTTT; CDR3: CAWRQGAGNQPQHF
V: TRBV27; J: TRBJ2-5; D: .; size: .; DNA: TGTGCCAGCAGTTTTGGTGTGGCTGGTGAGACCCAGTACTTC; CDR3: CASSFGVAGETQYF
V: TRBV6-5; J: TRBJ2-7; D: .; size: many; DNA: TGTGCCAGCAGTTACCTGGTTACAGGGAGTAGCTACGAGCAGTACTTC; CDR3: CASSYLVTGSSYEQYF